This is a list of T cell receptor beta chains from one sample in a study of T cells in Graves' hyperthyroidism and ophthalmopathy. TCRdb processed the multiplex PCR reads anew with MiXCR; each CDR3 protein has one entry. The table includes 500,000 to 750,000 distinct CDR3 sequences, more than 13% detected once. Sample: blood. The source is a young woman with Graves' ophthalmopathy. CDR3s include the opening cysteine and the closing phenylalanine or tryptophan. The order of the fields is clone size, V gene, J gene, D gene, CDR3 DNA, CDR3 protein. A D gene is named only where the DNA matches it firmly. The size of a clone is reported for some rows only, either as once, few or many, or as a class for expanded clones.

abundance: many; v_gene: TRBV6-2/TRBV6-3; j_gene: TRBJ2-5; d_gene: TRBD1; CDR3nt: TGTGCCAGCAGTAGATGGACAGGGGGCGGGTCGGAGACCCAGTACTTC; CDR3aa: CASSRWTGGGSETQYF
abundance: .; v_gene: TRBV11-2; j_gene: TRBJ2-7; d_gene: TRBD2; CDR3nt: TGTGCCAGCAGCTTAGAACCTAGCGGGAGCTACGAGCAGTACTTC; CDR3aa: CASSLEPSGSYEQYF
abundance: many; v_gene: TRBV28; j_gene: TRBJ2-2; d_gene: .; CDR3nt: TGTGCCAGCATCAGCATACACGGGGTTTCGGGCCGAAACACCGGGGAGCTGTTTTTT; CDR3aa: CASISIHGVSGRNTGELFF
abundance: many; v_gene: TRBV6-1; j_gene: TRBJ2-2; d_gene: TRBD1; CDR3nt: TGTGCCAGCAGGCGAGCCCGACAGGGGCCGAGAACCGGGGAGCTGTTTTTT; CDR3aa: CASRRARQGPRTGELFF
abundance: many; v_gene: TRBV20-1; j_gene: TRBJ2-1; d_gene: TRBD2; CDR3nt: TGCAGTGCTAGAGATTTCGCTAGCGGGGGGCTCTACAATGAGCAGTTCTTC; CDR3aa: CSARDFASGGLYNEQFF
abundance: .; v_gene: TRBV7-2; j_gene: TRBJ2-7; d_gene: TRBD2; CDR3nt: TGTGCCAGCAGGAAAACTAGCGGGAGGGCCCACTTGTACGAGCAGTACTTC; CDR3aa: CASRKTSGRAHLYEQYF
abundance: few; v_gene: TRBV4-1; j_gene: TRBJ2-7; d_gene: .; CDR3nt: TGCGCCAGCAGCCAAGTTAAGGGGTCCGCCTACGAGCAGTACTTC; CDR3aa: CASSQVKGSAYEQYF
abundance: many; v_gene: TRBV12-3/TRBV12-4; j_gene: TRBJ1-2; d_gene: .; CDR3nt: TGTGCCAGCAGCCCGCCCCTCGACAGGATCTATGGCTACACCTTC; CDR3aa: CASSPPLDRIYGYTF
abundance: many; v_gene: TRBV11-2; j_gene: TRBJ2-3; d_gene: .; CDR3nt: TGTGCCAGCAGCTTACTAGACAGCCGTTGGGGGGATACGCAGTATTTT; CDR3aa: CASSLLDSRWGDTQYF
abundance: many; v_gene: TRBV7-2; j_gene: TRBJ1-2; d_gene: .; CDR3nt: TGTGCCAGCAGCTTAGACGCCCCAGGGGTAGCTGGCTACACCTTC; CDR3aa: CASSLDAPGVAGYTF
abundance: .; v_gene: TRBV9; j_gene: TRBJ2-1; d_gene: .; CDR3nt: TGTGCCAGCAGCGTAGCTCTACCCGGCCTTACTAGGGACAATGAGCAGTTCTTC; CDR3aa: CASSVALPGLTRDNEQFF
abundance: .; v_gene: TRBV5-1; j_gene: TRBJ2-1; d_gene: .; CDR3nt: TGCGCCAGCAGGCCGCCTGGAGTGGATGAGCAGTTCTTC; CDR3aa: CASRPPGVDEQFF
abundance: many; v_gene: TRBV6-5; j_gene: TRBJ2-1; d_gene: .; CDR3nt: TGTGCCAGCAGTTACTCTTTTGGGAACTCCTACAATGAGCAGTTCTTC; CDR3aa: CASSYSFGNSYNEQFF
abundance: .; v_gene: TRBV9; j_gene: TRBJ2-1; d_gene: TRBD1; CDR3nt: TGTGCCAGCAGCGCCGGGACAGGGTTTTACAATGGGCAGTTCTTC; CDR3aa: CASSAGTGFYNGQFF
abundance: .; v_gene: TRBV6-5; j_gene: TRBJ2-5; d_gene: .; CDR3nt: TGTGCCAGCAGTTACTCGAACAGGTTTGAGACCCAGTACTTC; CDR3aa: CASSYSNRFETQYF
abundance: many; v_gene: TRBV28; j_gene: TRBJ2-1; d_gene: TRBD1; CDR3nt: TGTGCCAGCAGTGAGGGACAGGGTAACAATGAGCAGTTCTTC; CDR3aa: CASSEGQGNNEQFF
abundance: few; v_gene: TRBV19; j_gene: TRBJ2-1; d_gene: TRBD2; CDR3nt: TGTGCCAGTTCTAATAGCGGGAGGGAACGTGAGCAGTTCTTC; CDR3aa: CASSNSGREREQFF
abundance: many; v_gene: TRBV7-6; j_gene: TRBJ2-7; d_gene: TRBD1; CDR3nt: TGTGCCAGCAGCTTAGGAGGCCGCACAGGGGCCCTCTACGAGCAGTACTTC; CDR3aa: CASSLGGRTGALYEQYF
abundance: many; v_gene: TRBV2; j_gene: TRBJ2-3; d_gene: TRBD2; CDR3nt: TGTGCCGGCAGACTAGCGGAGGGGAGGAATACGCAGTATTTT; CDR3aa: CAGRLAEGRNTQYF
abundance: once; v_gene: TRBV9; j_gene: TRBJ2-3; d_gene: TRBD2; CDR3nt: TGTGCCAGCAGCGCGACTAGCGGGAGGGCAAGCACAGATACGCAGTATTTT; CDR3aa: CASSATSGRASTDTQYF
abundance: .; v_gene: TRBV20-1; j_gene: TRBJ2-1; d_gene: .; CDR3nt: TGCAGTTTCCCCTCCTCCAATGAGCAGTTCTTC; CDR3aa: CSFPSSNEQFF
abundance: once; v_gene: TRBV5-1; j_gene: TRBJ2-1; d_gene: TRBD2; CDR3nt: TGCGCCAGCAGCTTGTCGAGCGGGAGTCGGGATGAGCAGTTCTTC; CDR3aa: CASSLSSGSRDEQFF
abundance: .; v_gene: TRBV18; j_gene: TRBJ2-2; d_gene: .; CDR3nt: TGTGCCAGCTCACCAATCTTTACCGGGGAGCTGTTTTTT; CDR3aa: CASSPIFTGELFF
abundance: many; v_gene: TRBV12-3/TRBV12-4; j_gene: TRBJ1-2; d_gene: .; CDR3nt: TGTGCCCGCCCAATAGGGGGTCTCTCTAACTATGGCTACACCTTC; CDR3aa: CARPIGGLSNYGYTF
abundance: many; v_gene: TRBV7-2; j_gene: TRBJ2-6; d_gene: .; CDR3nt: TGTGCCAGCACCGGCAGGGCCACACTTGGGGCCAACGTCCTGACTTTC; CDR3aa: CASTGRATLGANVLTF
abundance: .; v_gene: TRBV24-1; j_gene: TRBJ2-2; d_gene: .; CDR3nt: TGTGCCACCAGTGCAAGGGCGGTGAACACCGGGGAGCTGTTTTTT; CDR3aa: CATSARAVNTGELFF
abundance: few; v_gene: TRBV12-3/TRBV12-4; j_gene: TRBJ2-5; d_gene: .; CDR3nt: TGTGCCAGCAGTTTATGGGGCCGCCAAGAGACCCAGTACTTC; CDR3aa: CASSLWGRQETQYF
abundance: few; v_gene: TRBV20-1; j_gene: TRBJ1-4; d_gene: .; CDR3nt: TGCAGTGCTAAGGGGGTAGGGGTGACTAATGAAAAACTGTTTTTT; CDR3aa: CSAKGVGVTNEKLFF
abundance: many; v_gene: TRBV24-1; j_gene: TRBJ2-5; d_gene: TRBD1; CDR3nt: TGTGCCACCAGTGATTCACAGGGGTGGCAAGAGACCCAGTACTTC; CDR3aa: CATSDSQGWQETQYF